The 3 T cell receptor beta chains below were found in one sample sequenced in a study of human T cells and chemical hapten exposure. Documented time point: patch test 1, 2 weeks after DPC sensitization. Described treatment: therapeutic diphenylcyclopropenone sensitization with weekly scalp DPC. TCRdb ran MiXCR on the RACE reads and lists one entry per CDR3 protein. The data contain more than 150,000 distinct CDR3 sequences, more than 12% of them singletons. The sequencing here drew on whole blood, taken in connection with sensitization to the hapten diphenylcyclopropenone (DPC). These receptor sequences come from a woman between 25 and 40 years old with alopecia areata. Some clones in this sample may be carry-over from other donors' samples.

This clonotype was detected ten times or more. The chain has TRBV7-2 and TRBJ1-1; D is unresolved. The germline CDR1 and CDR2 sequences are SGHTA and FQGNSA. The CDR3 extends over 17 amino acids. V shed 2 bases and J shed 5 bases, with 21 bases lying between them. CDR3 sequence: CASSLSPQRTPRTEAFF. CDR3 DNA sequence: TGTGCCAGCAGCTTAAGCCCCCAGCGGACCCCGCGAACTGAAGCTTTCTTT.

The chain has TRBV20-1 and TRBJ2-1; 7 nucleotides line up with TRBD2. J lost 5 bases, V lost 2 bases, and 6 bases had no gene match. Germline values: CDR1 DFQATT, CDR2 SNEGSKA (reference sequence). The CDR3 runs 14 residues. CDR3 in amino acids: CSARWLAVNNEQFF. The CDR3, as DNA: TGCAGTGCTAGATGGCTAGCGGTAAACAATGAGCAGTTCTTC.

This clonotype was seen at least ten times. The chain carries TRBV7-2 and TRBJ1-1; no clear D. The V gene's germline CDR1 is SGHTA and CDR2 FQGNSA. The V end was cut by 1 base, the J end by 8 bases, with 14 bases between. The length of the CDR3 is 14 residues. CDR3 sequence reads: CASSLGPRTSEAFF. In nucleotides, the CDR3 is TGTGCCAGCAGCTTAGGGCCCCGGACGTCAGAAGCTTTCTTT.